Given below is one TCR beta chain in context. This sample was taken from a study of blood T cell repertoires in COVID-19. Background on the study: The origin of the acute and convalescent COVID-19 samples was the United States, Italy and Spain. PBMCs, B-cell-depleted T cells, or T cells were the source of the cDNA or gDNA that made up the material.

This CDR3 has 16 amino acids. CDR1 LNHNV and CDR2 YYDKDF come from the germline V gene (reference sequence). The V gene lost 5 bases and the J gene lost 0 bases, with 11 bases spanning the gap. In the original processing: Cell counts per sample came from amplifying reference gene primers. TCRdb keeps only in-frame clones here, not all; method: immunoSEQ multiplex PCR. V and J calls plus clone size are reproduced from that table; the DNA served to infer D and trimming. The sample includes 85,000 to 110,000 clones, about 90% of them seen just once. The rearrangement uses TRBV15 and TRBJ1-6; D remains unclear. Sequencing input: peripheral blood. The clonotype originates from a human donor in a cohort sampled during active COVID-19. The DNA of the CDR3 is TGTGCCACCAGCGTAACCACGGTCTCCTATAATTCACCCCTCCACTTT. Amino acid sequence: CATSVTTVSYNSPLHF.